These 13 T cell receptor beta chains were all obtained from the same sample, sequenced in a study of blood T cell repertoires in COVID-19. Repertoires were generated with immunoSEQ multiplex PCR, while TCRdb's copy carries only in-frame clones and drops some. The table has around 220,000 clones, around 80% seen once. The sequenced sample consisted of peripheral blood. These receptors were collected from a human donor in a cohort sampled during active COVID-19.

The chain couples TRBV4-1 to TRBJ2-7, with TRBD2 identical over 7 bases. CDR1 and CDR2 (germline): MGHRA, YSYEKL. The CDR3 covers 15 residues. Germline trimming cut 0 bases from V and 2 bases from J; bases unmatched to any gene: 4. CDR3 loop: CASSQDVSGTYEQYF. In DNA, the CDR3 is TGCGCCAGCAGCCAAGATGTAAGCGGGACCTACGAGCAGTACTTC.

The CDR3 DNA follows: TGTGCCAGCAGTTACCAAGGGACTGTCAAACTGGCTTTCTTT. Translated, it gives CASSYQGTVKLAFF. The V call is TRBV6-5, the J call TRBJ1-1; possibly TRBD1 for D (5 bases). Between the trimmed V and J ends, which lost 2 bases and 11 bases, there was a span of 18 bases. The CDR3 loop spans 14 amino acids. In germline, CDR1 is MNHEY, CDR2 SVGAGI.

The sample holds a few counts of this clone. J is TRBJ1-1 and V is TRBV21-1; whether TRBD1, the table's D call, matches the DNA was not checked. TRBV21-1 is deemed a pseudogene. The length of the CDR3 is 14 residues. The CDR3 region is CASSRGQGETEAFF. The CDR3 DNA follows: TGTGCCAGCAGCCGGGGACAGGGGGAAACTGAAGCTTTCTTT.

V gene TRBV5-1 combines with J gene TRBJ2-2; TRBD2 aligns across 13 bases. Losses at the gene ends were 4 bases for V and 7 bases for J; bases not matched to a gene: 7. This CDR3 comprises 16 residues. CDR1 is SGHRS and CDR2 is YFSETQ in the germline V gene. CDR3 protein: CASSAGLAGRGGELFF. The CDR3 DNA reads TGCGCCAGCAGCGCGGGACTAGCGGGACGCGGCGGGGAGCTGTTTTTT.

The rearrangement links TRBV7-6 to TRBJ2-4; perhaps TRBD1 as D (6 bases). V shed 5 bases and J shed 0 bases, with 17 bases lying between them. Germline loops: CDR1 SGHVS, CDR2 FNYEAQ. The CDR3 has 17 residues. CDR3 sequence reads: CASSAFTGTLAKNIQYF. The CDR3 DNA is TGTGCCAGCAGCGCCTTCACCGGGACACTAGCCAAAAACATTCAGTACTTC.

The chain combines TRBV19 with TRBJ2-1; D is possibly TRBD2 (6 bases). Germline values: CDR1 LNHDA, CDR2 SQIVND (reference sequence). Trimming shortened V by 7 bases and J by 7 bases, and 17 bases separated the two germline ends. The CDR3 is 14 amino acids. Here the CDR3 reads CASNHGSLLNEQFF. In DNA form, the CDR3 reads TGTGCCAGTAATCACGGGAGTCTTTTGAATGAGCAGTTCTTC.

The chain has TRBV28 and TRBJ2-7; 9 bases match TRBD1. The germline V gene encodes CDR1 MDHEN and CDR2 SYDVKM. The V and J ends lost 2 bases and 5 bases, in that order; junction bases with no gene match: 7. CDR3 length: 15 residues. CDR3 DNA sequence: TGTGCCAGCAGTTTAAGGGGACAGGGAATAAACGAGCAGTACTTC. It yields the protein CASSLRGQGINEQYF.

The rearrangement uses TRBV5-1 and TRBJ1-5; no reliable D call. V was pared by 3 bases and J by 5 bases, with 12 bases between. Germline lookup yields CDR1 SGHRS and CDR2 YFSETQ. The CDR3 runs 14 residues. The CDR3 protein is CASSYGGGDQPQHF. CDR3 coding DNA: TGCGCCAGCAGCTATGGTGGCGGAGATCAGCCCCAGCATTTT.

The V gene is TRBV5-1, the J gene TRBJ2-5; 11 bases align to TRBD1. CDR3 length: 15 amino acids. The germline CDR1 and CDR2 sequences are SGHRS and YFSETQ. The J segment lost 4 bases and the V segment lost 4 bases, leaving 6 bases of the junction unmatched. CDR3 in amino acids: CASSRTGGVLETQYF. CDR3 DNA: TGCGCCAGCAGCCGGACAGGGGGCGTCTTAGAGACCCAGTACTTC.

The chain carries TRBV18 and TRBJ1-2; a weak D match, TRBD1 (6 bases). Per germline, CDR1 KGHSH and CDR2 LQKENI. Trimming removed 4 bases at V and 2 bases at J, with 23 bases between. This CDR3 region has 18 residues. The CDR3, as DNA: TGTGCCAGCTCACAAAACCCCACGGCAGGGGCCTTCAACTATGGCTACACCTTC. The encoded protein is CASSQNPTAGAFNYGYTF.

J is TRBJ2-7 and V is TRBV5-1; 9 positions agree with TRBD1. The germline gives CDR1 SGHRS, CDR2 YFSETQ. Trimming at V came to 0 bases and at J to 5 bases, leaving 6 bases not matched to a gene. The CDR3 sequence is 15 residues long. In nucleotides, the CDR3 is TGCGCCAGCAGCTTGGCCACGGACAGGGGCCACGAGCAGTACTTC. Its protein product is CASSLATDRGHEQYF.

The J gene is TRBJ2-7, the V gene TRBV29-1; D unresolved. The CDR3 runs to 13 residues. Trimming shortened V by 6 bases and J by 0 bases, and 12 bases separated the two germline ends. The germline V gene has CDR1 SQVTM and CDR2 ANQGSEA. The CDR3 sequence is CSVVDLVSYEQYF. The CDR3 DNA sequence: TGCAGCGTGGTCGACTTGGTCTCCTACGAGCAGTACTTC.

The chain uses TRBV14 and TRBJ2-1; 7 bases fit TRBD2. V gave up 4 bases and J gave up 0 bases; unmatched junction bases: 6. This CDR3 comprises 16 residues. Germline V gives CDR1 SGHDN, CDR2 FVKESK. CDR3 nucleotides: TGTGCCAGCAGCCCGTATAGACTAGCCTCCTACAATGAGCAGTTCTTC. It specifies CASSPYRLASYNEQFF.